Listed below are T cell receptor beta chains from one sample, sequenced in a study of blood T cell repertoires in COVID-19. Sequenced by immunoSEQ multiplex PCR; TCRdb stores in-frame clones only, minus some. The sample holds under 350,000 clones, around 89% seen once. Sequencing used peripheral blood. The receptors were gathered from a man aged 40-50 years with acute or convalescent COVID-19. Each CDR3 is given with its conserved first and last residue. A D gene is named only where the DNA matches it firmly.

J	V	D	CDR3	DNA
TRBJ1-1	TRBV3-1/TRBV3-2	TRBD1	CASSPHGQGNTEAFF	TGTGCCAGCAGCCCCCACGGACAGGGGAACACTGAAGCTTTCTTT
TRBJ1-1	TRBV9	TRBD1	CASSEGTEEMSTEAFF	TGTGCCAGCAGCGAAGGGACAGAAGAAATGAGCACTGAAGCTTTCTTT
TRBJ2-7	TRBV10-3	-	CATLRQGYEQYF	TGTGCCACGTTAAGACAAGGCTACGAGCAGTACTTC
TRBJ1-1	TRBV6-1	-	CASSENSNRNTEAFF	TGTGCCAGCAGTGAAAACTCCAACAGGAACACTGAAGCTTTCTTT
TRBJ2-7	TRBV3-1/TRBV3-2	-	CASSQVNYEQYF	TGTGCCAGCAGCCAAGTTAACTACGAGCAGTACTTC
TRBJ1-5	TRBV12-3/TRBV12-4	-	CASTYGENQPQHF	TGTGCCAGCACGTACGGAGAGAATCAGCCCCAGCATTTT
TRBJ1-2	TRBV3-1/TRBV3-2	TRBD1	CASSLTGGVNGYTF	TGTGCCAGCAGCTTGACAGGGGGCGTGAATGGCTACACCTTC
TRBJ2-7	TRBV11-1	TRBD1	CASSLGTGSYEQYF	TGTGCCAGCAGCTTAGGGACAGGCTCCTACGAGCAGTACTTC
TRBJ2-7	TRBV7-3	-	CASSLSGRGRQGSSYEQYF	TGTGCCAGCAGCTTAAGTGGTCGGGGCAGGCAGGGGTCGTCTTACGAGCAGTACTTC
TRBJ2-1	TRBV5-4	TRBD1	CASSLSGQGAINEQFF	TGTGCCAGCAGCTTGAGCGGACAGGGGGCGATCAATGAGCAGTTCTTC